Shown below are 23 T cell receptor beta chains from a single sample sequenced in a study of cytomegalovirus exposure and HLA in healthy donors. Vbeta (60) and Jbeta (13) primers were used in the PCR. Here immunoSEQ multiplex PCR was the method, and the copy in TCRdb shows in-frame clones only, minus some. The data show about 180,000 clones, about 82% seen once. Sequenced sample: PBMCs. These receptors all come from a woman aged 50 to 65 in good health and CMV-seropositive.

The chain uses TRBV5-4 and TRBJ1-4; D not resolved. Trimming removed 4 bases from V and 8 bases from J, with 12 bases in between. This CDR3 is 13 amino acids long. Germline values: CDR1 SGHNT, CDR2 YYREEE (reference sequence). The CDR3: CASSLWGVEKLFF. The CDR3 nucleotides read TGTGCCAGCAGCCTTTGGGGAGTCGAAAAACTGTTTTTT.

The chain uses TRBV6-4 and TRBJ1-5; D may be TRBD1 (6 bases). V was clipped by 6 bases and J by 3 bases, with 9 bases between them. Germline loops: CDR1 MRHNA, CDR2 SNTAGT. The CDR3 sequence is 13 residues long. The CDR3 region is CASSRDNNQPQHF. As DNA, the CDR3 is TGTGCCAGCAGCCGGGACAACAATCAGCCCCAGCATTTT.

The V gene is TRBV19, the J gene TRBJ2-2, with 7 bases identical to TRBD2. J was trimmed by 0 bases and V by 5 bases; bases with no gene match: 9. The length of the CDR3 is 17 residues. The germline CDR1 and CDR2 sequences are LNHDA and SQIVND (reference sequence). CDR3 region: CASSSRTGGTNTGELFF. In nucleotides, the CDR3 is TGTGCCAGTAGTTCCCGGACCGGGGGGACGAACACCGGGGAGCTGTTTTTT.

V is TRBV6-1 and J is TRBJ2-1; tentatively, D is TRBD1 (6 bases). This CDR3 comprises 13 residues. Trimming cost V 6 bases and J 5 bases, with 11 bases left between them. Germline V lookup: CDR1 MNHNS, CDR2 SASEGT. CDR3 region: CASRGASDNEQFF. The CDR3 nucleotides are TGTGCCAGCAGGGGGGCCTCAGACAATGAGCAGTTCTTC.

The chain uses TRBV18 and TRBJ2-7, with a possible D match to TRBD1 (5 bases). Germline-derived CDR1 and CDR2 are KGHSH and LQKENI. Trimming removed 0 bases from V and 2 bases from J, with 8 bases in between. CDR3 length equals 14 residues. The CDR3 is CASSPPTETYEQYF. CDR3 DNA sequence: TGTGCCAGCTCACCACCGACAGAAACCTACGAGCAGTACTTC.

The rearrangement uses TRBV10-3 and TRBJ1-5; possibly TRBD1 for D (5 bases). The germline gives CDR1 ENHRY, CDR2 SYGVKD. Trimming shortened V by 5 bases and J by 7 bases, and 15 bases separated the two germline ends. The CDR3 sequence is 14 residues long. The CDR3 coding sequence is TGTGCCATCAGTACCCAGGGCCCGGGCCAGCCCCAGCATTTT. This codes for CAISTQGPGQPQHF.

The chain has TRBV11-2 and TRBJ1-1, with TRBD1 as a possible D gene (5 bases). CDR3 length: 14 amino acids. Trimming stripped 5 bases from V and 5 bases from J, with 15 bases between. Germline CDR1 reads SGHAT; CDR2 reads FQNNGV. CDR3 sequence reads: CASSVRTRGTEAFF. The CDR3 DNA reads TGTGCCAGCAGCGTCCGGACACGTGGAACTGAAGCTTTCTTT. The whole variable domain, remainder taken from reference TRBV11-2 and TRBJ1-1, is EAGVAQSPRYKIIEKRQSVAFWCNPISGHATLYWYQQILGQGPKLLIQFQNNGVVDDSQLPKDRFSAERLKGVDSTLKIQPAKLEDSAVYLCASSVRTRGTEAFFGQGTRLTVV.

This chain joins TRBV5-1 and TRBJ2-2, with D perhaps TRBD2 (5 bases). Germline V gene data show CDR1 as SGHRS and CDR2 as YFSETQ. There are 16 residues in the CDR3. Trimming pared 0 bases from V and 0 bases from J, leaving 9 bases between. The CDR3 here is CASSLVGGPNTGELFF. The CDR3 DNA reads as TGCGCCAGCAGCTTGGTTGGCGGGCCGAACACCGGGGAGCTGTTTTTT.

This chain links TRBV28 with TRBJ2-1; unclear D gene. Between the trimmed V and J ends, which lost 6 bases and 9 bases, there was a span of 12 bases. Germline V gene sequence: CDR1 MDHEN, CDR2 SYDVKM. CDR3 size: 12 residues. The CDR3 loop reads CASSSTGFEQFF. In DNA, the CDR3 is TGTGCCAGCAGCTCCACCGGGTTTGAGCAGTTCTTC.

As regards this clone: At one end the junction does not follow the germline gene, possibly because of a read error. This chain connects TRBV7-9 to TRBJ1-3; 7 bases line up with TRBD1. There are 14 residues in the CDR3. Per germline, CDR1 SEHNR and CDR2 FQNEAQ (reference sequence). The CDR3 DNA follows: TGTGCCAGCAGCCGGACCGGTCAGGGGGACACCTTATATTTT. Translating gives CASSRTGQGDTLYF.

V gene TRBV7-2 combines with J gene TRBJ2-3; 8 bases map to TRBD2. V shed 1 base and J 4 bases; nucleotides not matched to a gene: 4. The CDR3 extends over 15 amino acids. CDR1 SGHTA and CDR2 FQGNSA come from the germline V gene. For the CDR3, the DNA is TGTGCCAGCAGCTTAGGGGGACTAGAGGCAGATACGCAGTATTTT. This gives the protein CASSLGGLEADTQYF. The variable domain in full, with the rest retrieved from reference TRBV7-2 and TRBJ2-3, is GAGVSQSPSNKVTEKGKDVELRCDPISGHTALYWYRQSLGQGLEFLIYFQGNSAPDKSGLPSDRFSAERTGGSVSTLTIQRTQQEDSAVYLCASSLGGLEADTQYFGPGTRLTVL.

The chain links TRBV5-6 to TRBJ1-2; no clear D. The CDR3 length is 11 residues. V was cut by 1 base and J by 7 bases, with 5 bases left in between. CDR1 and CDR2 from the germline V gene are SGHDT and YYEEEE. The CDR3 here is CASSLSGGYTF. For the CDR3, the DNA is TGTGCCAGCAGCTTGTCAGGTGGCTACACCTTC.

V usage is TRBV27 and J usage is TRBJ2-3; D possibly corresponds to TRBD2 (6 bases). Looked up from germline, CDR1 is MNHEY and CDR2 is SMNVEV (reference sequence). Trimming shortened V by 5 bases and J by 2 bases, and 14 bases separated the two germline ends. This CDR3 is built from 15 residues. CDR3 nucleotide sequence: TGTGCCAGCAGTCCCAGACGGGGGAACACAGATACGCAGTATTTT. It specifies CASSPRRGNTDTQYF.

The rearrangement links TRBV27 to TRBJ1-2; weak D call: TRBD1 (5 bases). V was shortened by 0 bases and J by 14 bases, with 19 bases between the two germline ends. The CDR3 runs 14 residues. Germline V gives CDR1 MNHEY, CDR2 SMNVEV (reference sequence). The CDR3 loop reads CASSLSGGGAGWTF. The CDR3 DNA follows: TGTGCCAGCAGTTTATCGGGGGGAGGGGCGGGTTGGACCTTC.

This sequence joins TRBV10-1 and TRBJ1-5; 10 nucleotides align to TRBD1. This CDR3 region has 19 residues. Germline V lookup: CDR1 WNHNN, CDR2 SYGVQD (reference sequence). The junction had 18 bases not matched to a gene; V was cut back by 9 bases and J by 1 base. This CDR3 reads CARETTLDRGGISNQPQHF. In DNA form, the CDR3 reads TGCGCCAGAGAGACCACTCTGGACAGGGGGGGGATAAGCAATCAGCCCCAGCATTTT.

This chain links TRBV29-1 with TRBJ1-2; 8 positions agree with TRBD1. Germline values: CDR1 SQVTM, CDR2 ANQGSEA. The CDR3 totals 14 residues. V shed 5 bases, J shed 2 bases, and the junction held 7 bases outside the gene matches. Here the CDR3 DNA reads TGCAGCGTTTTAACGGGACAGGACAACTATGGCTACACCTTC. It codes for CSVLTGQDNYGYTF. The full variable domain, rest sourced from reference TRBV29-1 and TRBJ1-2, is SAVISQKPSRDICQRGTSLTIQCQVDSQVTMMFWYRQQPGQSLTLIATANQGSEATYESGFVIDKFPISRPNLTFSTLTVSNMSPEDSSIYLCSVLTGQDNYGYTFGSGTRLTVV.

V and J are TRBV6-5 and TRBJ1-1; 7 bases fit TRBD1. The CDR3 totals 12 residues. The ends lost 6 bases at V and 12 bases at J; junction bases unmatched: 10. Germline-derived CDR1 and CDR2 are MNHEY and SVGAGI. For the CDR3, the DNA is TGTGCCAGCAGCCCGAGGGACAGCAGGACTTTCTTT. Protein: CASSPRDSRTFF.

The count of this clone is one. The genes are TRBV20-1 and TRBJ2-7; D possibly corresponds to TRBD1 (6 bases). Trimming removed 7 bases from V and 8 bases from J, with 15 bases in between. CDR1 is DFQATT and CDR2 is SNEGSKA in the germline V gene (reference sequence). The CDR3 loop spans 11 amino acids. In DNA, the CDR3 is TGCAGTGGCTTTAACCGGGACAAGCAGTACTTC. It encodes CSGFNRDKQYF.

The chain is built from TRBV4-2 and TRBJ2-1; D is ambiguous. Germline V lookup: CDR1 LGHNA, CDR2 YNFKEQ. V was cut by 0 bases and J by 13 bases, with 13 bases left in between. The CDR3 is 13 amino acids. The CDR3 loop reads CASSQDRRDRQFF. As DNA, the CDR3 is TGTGCCAGCAGCCAAGATAGGAGAGACCGCCAGTTCTTC.

The V call is TRBV7-9, the J call TRBJ2-1, with TRBD1 matching 7 bases. CDR1 and CDR2 from the germline V gene are SEHNR and FQNEAQ (reference sequence). The CDR3 is 14 residues long. Trimming cost V 7 bases and J 4 bases; bases outside gene matches: 7. The CDR3: CASKTGQHYNEQFF. CDR3 nucleotides: TGTGCCAGCAAAACGGGACAGCATTACAATGAGCAGTTCTTC.

The chain has TRBV28 and TRBJ2-5; D is undetermined. The DNA end is a closer match to TRBJ2-7, so the J assignment may be wrong. This CDR3 contains 14 residues. Germline V gene lookup returns CDR1 MDHEN and CDR2 SYDVKM. The CDR3 here is CASSFREWSYEQYF. The DNA of the CDR3 is TGTGCCAGCAGTTTCCGTGAATGGTCCTACGAGCAGTACTTC.

The V and J genes are TRBV19 and TRBJ1-5, with D possibly being TRBD1 (5 bases). CDR3 size: 17 residues. With 3 bases removed from V and 7 bases from J, the gap between germline ends came to 22 bases. Germline assignment: CDR1 LNHDA and CDR2 SQIVND (reference sequence). The CDR3 loop is CASSIGSGRVLGQPQHF. The CDR3 DNA reads as TGTGCCAGTAGTATCGGGTCGGGCAGGGTCTTAGGGCAGCCCCAGCATTTT.

J is TRBJ1-1 and V is TRBV6-5; possible D gene TRBD1, 5 bases. The germline V gene encodes CDR1 MNHEY and CDR2 SVGAGI. V lost 2 bases, J lost 10 bases, and 11 bases lay in between. The CDR3 has 12 residues. CDR3: CASSYGQGRAFF. For the CDR3, the DNA is TGTGCCAGCAGTTACGGGCAGGGTCGAGCTTTCTTT.